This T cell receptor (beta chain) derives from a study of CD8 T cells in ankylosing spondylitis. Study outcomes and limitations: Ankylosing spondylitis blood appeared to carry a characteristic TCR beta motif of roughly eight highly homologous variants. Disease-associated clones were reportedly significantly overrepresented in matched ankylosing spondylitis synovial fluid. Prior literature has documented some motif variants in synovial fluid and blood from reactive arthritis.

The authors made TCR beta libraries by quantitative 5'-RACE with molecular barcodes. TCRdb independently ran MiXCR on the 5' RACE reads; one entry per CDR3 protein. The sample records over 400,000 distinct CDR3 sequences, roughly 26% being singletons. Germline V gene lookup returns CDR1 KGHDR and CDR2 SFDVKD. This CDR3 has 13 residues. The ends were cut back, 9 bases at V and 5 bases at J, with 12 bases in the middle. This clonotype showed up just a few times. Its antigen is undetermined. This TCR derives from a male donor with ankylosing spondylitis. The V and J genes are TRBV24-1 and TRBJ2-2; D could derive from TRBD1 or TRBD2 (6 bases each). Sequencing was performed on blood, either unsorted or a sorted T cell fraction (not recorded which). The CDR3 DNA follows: TGTGCCACCGGAGGGACATCGACCGGGGAGCTGTTTTTT. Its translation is CATGGTSTGELFF.